This T cell receptor (beta chain) emerged from a study of T cell changes during pregnancy in multiple sclerosis. TCRdb's table, derived via immunoSEQ multiplex PCR, lists solely in-frame clones and lacks some. The sample holds about 59,000 clones, about nine tenths seen once. This TCR derives from a female donor with multiple sclerosis, enrolled in a pregnancy study. The sample here was peripheral blood, taken in the first trimester of pregnancy.

The CDR3 region has the DNA TGTGCCTGGAGTGTATTCGGGGGAGTCATAGATACGCAGTATTTT. This gives the protein CAWSVFGGVIDTQYF. The genes are TRBV30 and TRBJ2-3; D is possibly TRBD2 (6 bases). The CDR3 length is 15 residues. The V gene's germline CDR1 is GTSNPN and CDR2 SVGIG (reference sequence). The V and J ends lost 0 bases and 5 bases respectively, with 15 bases between them.